Following are 18 T cell receptor beta chains from one sample sequenced in a study of T cells in localized non-small cell lung cancer. Some clones are missing from TCRdb's copy, which holds only in-frame ones; the method was immunoSEQ multiplex PCR. The data contain 20,000 to 25,000 clones, around 86% of them singletons. Material: PBMCs, obtained before any cancer treatment. The receptors stem from a man between 35 and 75 years old with stage II squamous cell lung carcinoma.

The rearrangement uses TRBV19 and TRBJ2-3; the D is unclear. The V end lost 4 bases, the J end lost 0 bases, and 11 bases lay between the germline ends. CDR1 is LNHDA and CDR2 is SQIVND in the germline V gene (reference sequence). The CDR3 is 15 amino acids. DNA for the CDR3: TGTGCCAGTAGTAGGAGTGGTTCTAGCACAGATACGCAGTATTTT. Amino acids: CASSRSGSSTDTQYF. Full variable domain (outside the CDR3, taken from reference TRBV19 and TRBJ2-3): DGGITQSPKYLFRKEGQNVTLSCEQNLNHDAMYWYRQDPGQGLRLIYYSQIVNDFQKGDIAEGYSVSREKKESFPLTVTSAQKNPTAFYLCASSRSGSSTDTQYFGPGTRLTVL.

DNA of the CDR3: TGTGCCAGCAGCGTAGGGAAGTCGGCTGGAAACACCATATATTTT. Protein sequence: CASSVGKSAGNTIYF. The genes are TRBV9 and TRBJ1-3; the D is unclear. This CDR3 has 15 residues. CDR1 is SGDLS, CDR2 YYNGEE, per germline. Trimming took off 0 bases at V and 2 bases at J, with 9 bases between the two ends.

The chain recombines TRBV2 with TRBJ2-7; D gene uncertain. Germline CDR1 reads SNHLY; CDR2 reads FYNNEI. This CDR3 comprises 13 residues. Trimming left V 5 bases short and J 4 bases short, with 12 bases between. CDR3 sequence: CASSSIGLYEQYF. CDR3 sequence (DNA): TGTGCCAGCAGTTCTATAGGCCTTTACGAGCAGTACTTC. The whole variable domain, filled in from reference TRBV2 and TRBJ2-7, reads EPEVTQTPSHQVTQMGQEVILRCVPISNHLYFYWYRQILGQKVEFLVSFYNNEISEKSEIFDDQFSVERPDGSNFTLKIRSTKLEDSAMYFCASSSIGLYEQYFGPGTRLTVT.

V gene TRBV5-1 combines with J gene TRBJ1-1, with TRBD1 matching 8 bases. With V trimmed by 5 bases and J by 7 bases, 13 bases remained unmatched. The CDR3 is 15 amino acids. Per the germline V gene, CDR1 is SGHRS and CDR2 is YFSETQ. The CDR3 reads CASRRRQGNDGEAFF. The CDR3 DNA is TGCGCCAGCAGAAGAAGACAGGGGAATGATGGTGAAGCTTTCTTT.

This clone was seen just once. This sequence joins TRBV5-1 and TRBJ2-7; D not certain. Germline lookup yields CDR1 SGHRS and CDR2 YFSETQ. Between the trimmed V and J ends, which lost 1 base and 2 bases, there was a span of 13 bases. The CDR3 spans 15 residues. CDR3 in amino acids: CASSLRRTPTYEQYF. CDR3 bases: TGCGCCAGCAGCTTGAGGCGTACTCCAACCTACGAGCAGTACTTC.

The CDR3 nucleotides read TGTGCCAGCAGTGAGGGCCAGGGGCATGGCTACACCTTC. Translation: CASSEGQGHGYTF. V gene TRBV6-1 combines with J gene TRBJ1-2; TRBD1 might be the D (6 bases). The germline V gene encodes CDR1 MNHNS and CDR2 SASEGT. CDR3 length: 13 amino acids. Trimming removed 3 bases from V and 6 bases from J, with 11 bases in between.

CDR3 DNA: TGTGCCAGCAGCTTTCTGGGCGCTGAAGCTTTCTTT. It translates to CASSFLGAEAFF. This chain uses TRBV11-2 with TRBJ1-1, with D unresolved. Germline V CDR1 and CDR2: SGHAT, FQNNGV. Trimming shortened V by 3 bases and J by 6 bases, and 8 bases separated the two germline ends. The CDR3 spans 12 residues. Full variable domain (missing parts from reference TRBV11-2 and TRBJ1-1): EAGVAQSPRYKIIEKRQSVAFWCNPISGHATLYWYQQILGQGPKLLIQFQNNGVVDDSQLPKDRFSAERLKGVDSTLKIQPAKLEDSAVYLCASSFLGAEAFFGQGTRLTVV.

V gene TRBV2 combines with J gene TRBJ2-4, with D hard to call. V shed 10 bases and J shed 8 bases, with 21 bases lying between them. Germline V gives CDR1 SNHLY, CDR2 FYNNEI. This CDR3 region has 14 residues. CDR3 loop: CANLSPRDLDIQYF. The CDR3, as DNA: TGTGCCAACCTATCCCCCCGAGACTTGGACATTCAGTACTTC.

The chain combines TRBV2 with TRBJ1-1; D may be TRBD1 (5 bases). From germline, CDR1 is SNHLY and CDR2 FYNNEI. The CDR3 sequence is 14 residues long. V dropped 7 bases and J dropped 1 base, with 13 bases sitting between them. CDR3 residues: CASNQDGGNTEAFF. The CDR3 DNA follows: TGTGCCAGCAACCAGGACGGGGGGAACACTGAAGCTTTCTTT.

This chain connects TRBV11-1 to TRBJ2-5; 9 bases align to TRBD1. Germline trimming cut 5 bases from V and 0 bases from J; bases unmatched to any gene: 7. CDR1 and CDR2 from the germline V gene are SGHAT and FQDESV (reference sequence). This CDR3 spans 16 amino acids. This CDR3 is CASSQRTGAHQETQYF. In DNA, the CDR3 is TGTGCCAGCAGCCAAAGGACAGGGGCCCACCAAGAGACCCAGTACTTC.

The CDR3 loop reads CASSLKRTGFSGSYNEQFF. CDR3 DNA: TGTGCCAGCAGCTTAAAGCGGACAGGGTTTTCCGGCTCCTACAATGAGCAGTTCTTC. The rearrangement uses TRBV7-3 and TRBJ2-1, with TRBD1 identical over 8 bases. The germline V gene encodes CDR1 SGHTA and CDR2 FQGTGA. Trimming removed 1 base from V and 0 bases from J; junction bases left unmatched: 11. The CDR3 is made up of 19 amino acids.

The genes are TRBV12-5 and TRBJ2-3; TRBD1 agrees at 9 bases. The germline CDR1 and CDR2 sequences are LGHNT and FRNRAP. V lost 3 bases and J lost 3; bases outside the gene matches: 1. The CDR3 consists of 14 residues. The CDR3 sequence is CASGLQGATDTQYF. DNA of the CDR3: TGTGCTAGTGGTTTACAGGGGGCAACAGATACGCAGTATTTT.

The chain carries TRBV5-6 and TRBJ2-5; D is unclear. The germline gives CDR1 SGHDT, CDR2 YYEEEE. The CDR3 sequence is 14 residues long. Between the trimmed V and J ends, which lost 0 bases and 5 bases, there was a span of 11 bases. CDR3: CASSLANIRETQYF. The CDR3 DNA reads as TGTGCCAGCAGCTTGGCCAATATCCGGGAGACCCAGTACTTC.

This chain uses TRBV25-1 with TRBJ2-7; D call uncertain. This CDR3 has 12 residues. CDR1 and CDR2 (germline): MGHDK, SYGVNS. Trimming took off 7 bases at V and 3 bases at J, with 10 bases between the two ends. CDR3 coding DNA: TGTGCCAGCACCTCACCCCGCTACGAGCAGTACTTC. Amino acid sequence: CASTSPRYEQYF.

V and J are TRBV11-2 and TRBJ2-1; TRBD1 might be the D (6 bases). The V end was cut by 5 bases, the J end by 8 bases, with 22 bases between. This CDR3 contains 16 residues. Germline V gene sequence: CDR1 SGHAT, CDR2 FQNNGV. This CDR3 reads CASSLQGSWVVHEQFF. The CDR3 DNA reads as TGTGCCAGCAGCCTACAGGGATCCTGGGTGGTCCATGAGCAGTTCTTC.

About this clone: At one boundary the junction diverges from the germline segment, which might be a read error. The chain joins TRBV5-3 to TRBJ1-5; 10 bases line up with TRBD1. TRBV5-3 is reported as an ORF; its role is uncertain. The CDR3 runs to 14 residues. CDR3 loop: CASSFGQGGQPQHF. CDR3 DNA sequence: TGTGCCAGCAGCTTCGGACAGGGGGGTCAGCCCCAGCATTTT.

The chain combines TRBV6-6 with TRBJ1-5; TRBD1 matches at 7 bases. The V segment lost 6 bases and the J segment 2 bases; nucleotides outside the gene matches: 4. This CDR3 contains 14 residues. CDR1 is MNHNY, CDR2 SVGAGI, per germline (reference sequence). The CDR3 reads CASSPGQRNQPQHF. The CDR3 DNA sequence: TGTGCCAGCAGCCCGGGACAGCGCAATCAGCCCCAGCATTTT.

The chain employs TRBV27 and TRBJ2-7, with no clear D. Germline V lookup: CDR1 MNHEY, CDR2 SMNVEV (reference sequence). This CDR3 spans 14 amino acids. Deletions cut 3 bases from V and 0 bases from J, with 9 bases between. CDR3 region: CASSFGGNSYEQYF. Written as DNA, the CDR3 is TGTGCCAGCAGTTTCGGCGGAAACTCCTACGAGCAGTACTTC.